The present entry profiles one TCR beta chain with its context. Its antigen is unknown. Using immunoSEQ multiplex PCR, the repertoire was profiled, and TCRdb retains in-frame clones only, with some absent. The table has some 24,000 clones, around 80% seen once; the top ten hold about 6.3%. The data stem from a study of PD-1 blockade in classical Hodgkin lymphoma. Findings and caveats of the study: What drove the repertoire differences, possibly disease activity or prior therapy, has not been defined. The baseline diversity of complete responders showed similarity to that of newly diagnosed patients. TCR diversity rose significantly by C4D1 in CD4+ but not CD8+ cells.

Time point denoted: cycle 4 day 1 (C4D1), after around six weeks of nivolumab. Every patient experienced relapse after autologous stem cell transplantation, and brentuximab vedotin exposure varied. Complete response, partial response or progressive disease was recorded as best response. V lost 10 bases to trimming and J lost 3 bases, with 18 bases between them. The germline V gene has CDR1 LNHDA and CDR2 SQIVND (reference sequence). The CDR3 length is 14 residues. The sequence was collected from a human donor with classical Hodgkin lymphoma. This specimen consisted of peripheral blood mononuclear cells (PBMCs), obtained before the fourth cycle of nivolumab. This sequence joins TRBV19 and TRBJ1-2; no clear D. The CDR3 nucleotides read TGTGCCACTACCGACCCCGGAGGCGACTATGGCTACACCTTC. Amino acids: CATTDPGGDYGYTF.